These T cell receptor beta chains were read from a single sample in a study of shared clonotypes between healthy human individuals. Profiled with immunoSEQ multiplex PCR; TCRdb holds only in-frame clones, not every one. The sample contains about 2 million clones, just under 95% of which appear only once. Sequenced material: naive CD8+ T cells sorted from blood. Receptor source: a man between 18 and 35 years old in good health. CDR3s include the opening cysteine and the closing phenylalanine or tryptophan. A D gene is named only where the DNA matches it firmly. Clone size, where shown, is once, few, many, or a class for clones that have expanded.

V gene: TRBV25-1; clone size: NA; D gene: TRBD1; J gene: TRBJ2-7; CDR3 protein: CASSEPGQGTYEQYF; CDR3 DNA: TGTGCCAGCAGTGAACCCGGACAGGGGACCTACGAGCAGTACTTC
V gene: TRBV15; clone size: NA; D gene: TRBD1; J gene: TRBJ2-7; CDR3 protein: CATGHRGSYEQYF; CDR3 DNA: TGTGCCACCGGCCACAGGGGTTCCTACGAGCAGTACTTC
V gene: TRBV30; clone size: many; D gene: NA; J gene: TRBJ2-1; CDR3 protein: CAWLHEGNNEQFF; CDR3 DNA: TGTGCCTGGCTCCACGAGGGGAACAATGAGCAGTTCTTC
V gene: TRBV28; clone size: NA; D gene: NA; J gene: TRBJ1-5; CDR3 protein: CASSIHQPQHF; CDR3 DNA: TGTGCCAGCAGTATCCATCAGCCCCAGCATTTT
V gene: TRBV27; clone size: NA; D gene: NA; J gene: TRBJ1-5; CDR3 protein: CASSLWGGQPQHF; CDR3 DNA: TGTGCCAGCAGTTTGTGGGGGGGACAGCCCCAGCATTTT
V gene: TRBV30; clone size: NA; D gene: NA; J gene: TRBJ1-3; CDR3 protein: CAWLNRARSGNTIYF; CDR3 DNA: TGTGCCTGGCTAAACAGGGCGCGCTCTGGAAACACCATATATTTT
V gene: TRBV7-9; clone size: NA; D gene: TRBD2; J gene: TRBJ2-7; CDR3 protein: CASSSPGLALTNEQYF; CDR3 DNA: TGTGCCAGCAGCTCTCCGGGACTAGCCTTGACCAACGAGCAGTACTTC
V gene: TRBV28; clone size: NA; D gene: NA; J gene: TRBJ1-4; CDR3 protein: CASSEAATNEKLFF; CDR3 DNA: TGTGCCAGCAGCGAGGCGGCAACTAATGAAAAACTGTTTTTT
V gene: TRBV9; clone size: NA; D gene: NA; J gene: TRBJ2-7; CDR3 protein: CASSVAGDYEQYF; CDR3 DNA: TGTGCCAGCAGCGTAGCGGGAGATTACGAGCAGTACTTC
V gene: TRBV15; clone size: NA; D gene: TRBD1; J gene: TRBJ2-7; CDR3 protein: CATSLTGYEQYF; CDR3 DNA: TGTGCCACCAGCCTGACAGGGTACGAGCAGTACTTC
V gene: TRBV7-6; clone size: once; D gene: NA; J gene: TRBJ2-2; CDR3 protein: CASSFVNTGELFF; CDR3 DNA: TGTGCCAGCAGCTTCGTTAACACCGGGGAGCTGTTTTTT
V gene: TRBV7-2; clone size: NA; D gene: TRBD1; J gene: TRBJ1-1; CDR3 protein: CASSLGWTGGMNTEAFF; CDR3 DNA: TGTGCCAGCAGCTTAGGATGGACAGGGGGCATGAACACTGAAGCTTTCTTT
V gene: TRBV7-8; clone size: NA; D gene: TRBD2; J gene: TRBJ2-1; CDR3 protein: CASTDWLAGGNEQFF; CDR3 DNA: TGTGCCAGCACCGATTGGCTAGCGGGGGGGAATGAGCAGTTCTTC
V gene: TRBV10-1; clone size: NA; D gene: TRBD1; J gene: TRBJ2-5; CDR3 protein: CASSDLGTGETQYF; CDR3 DNA: TGCGCCAGCAGTGACCTCGGGACAGGGGAGACCCAGTACTTC
V gene: TRBV4-1; clone size: NA; D gene: NA; J gene: TRBJ2-5; CDR3 protein: CASSHDPGQETQYF; CDR3 DNA: TGCGCCAGCAGCCACGACCCGGGACAAGAGACCCAGTACTTC
V gene: TRBV7-9; clone size: once; D gene: TRBD1; J gene: TRBJ1-2; CDR3 protein: CASSLGTGDYGYTF; CDR3 DNA: TGTGCCAGCAGCTTAGGGACAGGGGACTATGGCTACACCTTC
V gene: TRBV5-6; clone size: NA; D gene: TRBD1; J gene: TRBJ2-1; CDR3 protein: CASSFLQGENNEQFF; CDR3 DNA: TGTGCCAGCAGCTTCTTACAGGGGGAGAACAATGAGCAGTTCTTC
V gene: TRBV29-1; clone size: NA; D gene: TRBD1; J gene: TRBJ2-4; CDR3 protein: CSVVDRVENIQYF; CDR3 DNA: TGCAGCGTTGTGGACAGGGTGGAAAACATTCAGTACTTC
V gene: TRBV5-4; clone size: NA; D gene: TRBD1; J gene: TRBJ2-7; CDR3 protein: CASSGDRVPYEQYF; CDR3 DNA: TGTGCCAGCAGCGGGGACAGGGTCCCCTACGAGCAGTACTTC
V gene: TRBV7-6; clone size: NA; D gene: NA; J gene: TRBJ1-1; CDR3 protein: CASSLAPSGWGDTEAFF; CDR3 DNA: TGTGCCAGCAGCTTAGCCCCCTCTGGTTGGGGGGACACTGAAGCTTTCTTT
V gene: TRBV27; clone size: NA; D gene: TRBD1; J gene: TRBJ2-2; CDR3 protein: CASTLLGQGRVGELFF; CDR3 DNA: TGTGCCAGCACCCTACTAGGACAGGGGAGAGTCGGGGAGCTGTTTTTT
V gene: TRBV28; clone size: NA; D gene: TRBD1; J gene: TRBJ1-4; CDR3 protein: CASTFARQGNEKLFF; CDR3 DNA: TGTGCCAGCACCTTCGCGCGACAGGGGAATGAAAAACTGTTTTTT
V gene: TRBV5-1; clone size: NA; D gene: NA; J gene: TRBJ2-3; CDR3 protein: CASSSGTFSTDTQYF; CDR3 DNA: TGCGCCAGCAGCTCCGGGACATTTAGCACAGATACGCAGTATTTT
V gene: TRBV10-2; clone size: NA; D gene: NA; J gene: TRBJ2-3; CDR3 protein: CAGGESIPSTDTQYF; CDR3 DNA: TGCGCCGGAGGGGAGAGCATTCCTAGCACAGATACGCAGTATTTT
V gene: TRBV30; clone size: NA; D gene: TRBD1; J gene: TRBJ1-2; CDR3 protein: CAWSTGQDYYGYTF; CDR3 DNA: TGTGCCTGGAGTACAGGACAGGACTACTATGGCTACACCTTC
V gene: TRBV29-1; clone size: NA; D gene: NA; J gene: TRBJ2-5; CDR3 protein: CSVEDLGDVLVGTQYF; CDR3 DNA: TGCAGCGTTGAAGATCTCGGGGACGTACTGGTTGGGACCCAGTACTTC
V gene: TRBV9; clone size: NA; D gene: NA; J gene: TRBJ1-1; CDR3 protein: CASSAEGRANTEAFF; CDR3 DNA: TGTGCCAGCAGCGCCGAGGGACGGGCGAACACTGAAGCTTTCTTT
V gene: TRBV2; clone size: NA; D gene: NA; J gene: TRBJ1-1; CDR3 protein: CASGVGNTEAFF; CDR3 DNA: TGTGCCAGCGGGGTTGGGAACACTGAAGCTTTCTTT
V gene: TRBV28; clone size: NA; D gene: TRBD2; J gene: TRBJ2-7; CDR3 protein: CASSLSSGLAGPYEQYF; CDR3 DNA: TGTGCCAGCAGTTTATCTTCGGGACTAGCGGGGCCCTACGAGCAGTACTTC
V gene: TRBV9; clone size: NA; D gene: TRBD2; J gene: TRBJ2-7; CDR3 protein: CASSAGGTSGLYEQYF; CDR3 DNA: TGTGCCAGCAGCGCCGGCGGGACTAGCGGACTCTACGAGCAGTACTTC
V gene: TRBV7-9; clone size: NA; D gene: TRBD2; J gene: TRBJ2-3; CDR3 protein: CASSFTSGSTDTQYF; CDR3 DNA: TGTGCCAGCAGCTTCACTAGCGGGAGCACAGATACGCAGTATTTT
V gene: TRBV30; clone size: NA; D gene: TRBD2; J gene: TRBJ2-5; CDR3 protein: CAWSIQGGETQYF; CDR3 DNA: TGTGCCTGGAGTATCCAGGGAGGGGAGACCCAGTACTTC